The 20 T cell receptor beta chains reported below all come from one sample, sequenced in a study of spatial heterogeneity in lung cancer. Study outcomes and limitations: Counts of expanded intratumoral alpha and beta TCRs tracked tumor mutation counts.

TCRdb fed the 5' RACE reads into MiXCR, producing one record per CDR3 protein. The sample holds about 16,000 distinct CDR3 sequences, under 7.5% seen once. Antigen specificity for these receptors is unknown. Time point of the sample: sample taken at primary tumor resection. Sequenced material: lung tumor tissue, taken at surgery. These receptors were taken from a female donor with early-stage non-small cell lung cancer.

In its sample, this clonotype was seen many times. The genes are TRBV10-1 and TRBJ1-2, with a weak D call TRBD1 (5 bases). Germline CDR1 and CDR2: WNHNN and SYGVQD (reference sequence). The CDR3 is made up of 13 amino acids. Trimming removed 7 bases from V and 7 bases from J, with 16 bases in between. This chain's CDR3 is CASMGQGGGGYTF. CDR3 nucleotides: TGCGCCAGCATGGGTCAGGGCGGCGGTGGCTACACCTTC.

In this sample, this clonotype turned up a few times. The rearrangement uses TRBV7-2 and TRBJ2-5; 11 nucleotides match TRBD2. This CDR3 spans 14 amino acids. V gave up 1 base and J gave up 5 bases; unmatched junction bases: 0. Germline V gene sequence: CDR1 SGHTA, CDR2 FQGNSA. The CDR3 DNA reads TGTGCCAGCAGCTTAGGGACTAGCGGGGAGACCCAGTACTTC. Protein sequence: CASSLGTSGETQYF.

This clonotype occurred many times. CDR3 region: CASSPGGSYGYTF. The CDR3 DNA reads TGTGCCAGCAGTCCAGGGGGCAGCTATGGCTACACCTTC. The V call is TRBV16, the J call TRBJ1-2; the match to TRBD1 covers 8 bases. V shed 6 bases, J shed 4 bases, and the junction held 4 bases outside the gene matches. Germline CDR1 reads KGHSY; CDR2 reads FQNENV. The CDR3 is 13 amino acids.

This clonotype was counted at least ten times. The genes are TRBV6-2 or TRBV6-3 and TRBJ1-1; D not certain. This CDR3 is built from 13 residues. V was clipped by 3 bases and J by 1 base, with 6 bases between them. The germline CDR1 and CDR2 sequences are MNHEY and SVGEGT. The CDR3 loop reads CASSYIPNTEAFF. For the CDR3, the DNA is TGTGCCAGCAGTTATATCCCGAACACTGAAGCTTTCTTT.

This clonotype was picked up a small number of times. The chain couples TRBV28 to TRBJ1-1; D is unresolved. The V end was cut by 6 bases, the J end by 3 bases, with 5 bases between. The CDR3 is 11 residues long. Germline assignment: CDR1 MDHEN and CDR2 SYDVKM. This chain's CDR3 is CASRRDTEAFF. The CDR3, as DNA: TGTGCCAGCAGGAGGGACACTGAAGCTTTCTTT.

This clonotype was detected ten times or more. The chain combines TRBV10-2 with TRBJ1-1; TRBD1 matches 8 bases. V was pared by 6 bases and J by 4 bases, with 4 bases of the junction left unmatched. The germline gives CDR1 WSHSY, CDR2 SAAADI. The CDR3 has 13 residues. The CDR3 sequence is CASSQGASTEAFF. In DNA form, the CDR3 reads TGCGCCAGCAGCCAGGGGGCTAGCACTGAAGCTTTCTTT.

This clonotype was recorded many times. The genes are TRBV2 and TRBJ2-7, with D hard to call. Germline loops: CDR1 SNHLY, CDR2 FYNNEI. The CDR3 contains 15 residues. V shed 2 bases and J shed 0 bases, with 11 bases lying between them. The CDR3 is CASSENREPSYEQYF. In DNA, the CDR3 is TGTGCCAGCAGTGAAAATAGAGAACCCTCCTACGAGCAGTACTTC.

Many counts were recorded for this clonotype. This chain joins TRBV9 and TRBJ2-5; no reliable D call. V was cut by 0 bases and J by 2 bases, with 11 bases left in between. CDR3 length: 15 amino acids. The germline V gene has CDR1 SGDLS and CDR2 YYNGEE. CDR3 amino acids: CASSVGLWAQETQYF. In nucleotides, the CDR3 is TGTGCCAGCAGCGTAGGGTTGTGGGCACAAGAGACCCAGTACTTC.

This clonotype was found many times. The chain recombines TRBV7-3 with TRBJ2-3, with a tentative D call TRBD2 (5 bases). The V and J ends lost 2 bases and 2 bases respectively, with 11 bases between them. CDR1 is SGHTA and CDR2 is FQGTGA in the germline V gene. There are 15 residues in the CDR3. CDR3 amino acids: CASSLGLSHTDTQYF. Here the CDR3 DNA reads TGTGCCAGCAGCTTAGGACTCTCCCACACAGATACGCAGTATTTT.

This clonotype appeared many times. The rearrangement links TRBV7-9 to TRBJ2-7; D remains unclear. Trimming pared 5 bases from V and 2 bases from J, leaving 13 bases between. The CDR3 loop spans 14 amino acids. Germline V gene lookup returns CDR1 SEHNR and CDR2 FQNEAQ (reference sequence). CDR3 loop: CASSHPGLPYEQYF. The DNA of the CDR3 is TGTGCCAGCAGCCACCCCGGGTTACCCTACGAGCAGTACTTC.

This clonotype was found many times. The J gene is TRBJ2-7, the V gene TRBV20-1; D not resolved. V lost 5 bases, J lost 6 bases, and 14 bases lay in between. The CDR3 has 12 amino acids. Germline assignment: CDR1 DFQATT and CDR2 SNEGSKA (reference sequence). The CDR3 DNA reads TGCAGTGCTTTCAAGGAATCGCGCGAGCAGTACTTC. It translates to CSAFKESREQYF.

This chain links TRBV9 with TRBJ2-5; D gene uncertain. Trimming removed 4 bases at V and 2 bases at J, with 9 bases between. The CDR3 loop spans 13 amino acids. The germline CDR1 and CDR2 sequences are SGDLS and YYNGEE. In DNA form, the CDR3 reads TGTGCCAGCAGCAAACTCCTACAAGAGACCCAGTACTTC. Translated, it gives CASSKLLQETQYF.

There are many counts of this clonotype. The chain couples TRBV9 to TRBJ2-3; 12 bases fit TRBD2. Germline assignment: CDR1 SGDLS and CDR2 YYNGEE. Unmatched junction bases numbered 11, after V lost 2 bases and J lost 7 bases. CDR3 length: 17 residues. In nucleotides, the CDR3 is TGTGCCAGCAGCGTCCCCGCGACTAGCGGGGGATCGAATACGCAGTATTTT. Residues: CASSVPATSGGSNTQYF. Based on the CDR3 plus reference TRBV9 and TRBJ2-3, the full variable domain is DSGVTQTPKHLITATGQRVTLRCSPRSGDLSVYWYQQSLDQGLQFLIQYYNGEERAKGNILERFSAQQFPDLHSELNLSSLELGDSALYFCASSVPATSGGSNTQYFGPGTRLTVL.

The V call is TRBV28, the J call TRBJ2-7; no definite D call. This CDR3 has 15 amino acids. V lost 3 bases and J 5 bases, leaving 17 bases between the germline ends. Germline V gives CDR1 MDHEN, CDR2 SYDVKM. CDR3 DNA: TGTGCCAGCAGTTTTAACGAAGCCCTGATCCACGAGCAGTACTTC. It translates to CASSFNEALIHEQYF.

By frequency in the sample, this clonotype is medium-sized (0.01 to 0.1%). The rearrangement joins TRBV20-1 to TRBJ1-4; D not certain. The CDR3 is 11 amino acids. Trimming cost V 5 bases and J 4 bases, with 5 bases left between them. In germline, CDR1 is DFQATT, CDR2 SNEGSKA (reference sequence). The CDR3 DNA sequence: TGCAGTGCTCACTATAATGAAAAACTGTTTTTT. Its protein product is CSAHYNEKLFF.

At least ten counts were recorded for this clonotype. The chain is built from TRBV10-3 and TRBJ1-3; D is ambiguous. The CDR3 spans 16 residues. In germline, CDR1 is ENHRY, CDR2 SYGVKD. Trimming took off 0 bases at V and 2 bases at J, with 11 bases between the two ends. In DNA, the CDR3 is TGTGCCATCAGTGAGTCCCGCGGCTTGGCTGGAAACACCATATATTTT. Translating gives CAISESRGLAGNTIYF.

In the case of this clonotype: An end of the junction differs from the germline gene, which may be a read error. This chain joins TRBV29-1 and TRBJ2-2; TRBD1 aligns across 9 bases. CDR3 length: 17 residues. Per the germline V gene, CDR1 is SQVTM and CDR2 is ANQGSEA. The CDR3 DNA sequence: TGCAGCGTTAAAGAAACACCGGGACAGGGTCCCCCCGGGGAGCTGTTTTTT. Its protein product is CSVKETPGQGPPGELFF.

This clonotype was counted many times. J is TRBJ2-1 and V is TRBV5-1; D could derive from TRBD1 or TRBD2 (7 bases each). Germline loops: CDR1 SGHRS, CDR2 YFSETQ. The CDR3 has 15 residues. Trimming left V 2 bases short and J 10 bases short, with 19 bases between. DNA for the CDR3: TGCGCCAGCAGCTTCGGACAGGTGGCGCGGGGGGAGCAGTTCTTC. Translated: CASSFGQVARGEQFF.

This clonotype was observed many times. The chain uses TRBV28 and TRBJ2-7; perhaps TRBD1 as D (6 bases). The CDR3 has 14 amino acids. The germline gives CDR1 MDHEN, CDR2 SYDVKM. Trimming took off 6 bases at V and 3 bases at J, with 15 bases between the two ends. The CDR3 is CASSQRGSNYEQYF. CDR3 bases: TGTGCCAGCAGCCAAAGGGGGTCTAACTACGAGCAGTACTTC.

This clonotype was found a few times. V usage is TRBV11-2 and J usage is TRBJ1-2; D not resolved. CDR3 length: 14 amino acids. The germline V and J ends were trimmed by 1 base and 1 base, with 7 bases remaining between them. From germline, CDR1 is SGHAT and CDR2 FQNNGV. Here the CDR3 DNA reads TGTGCCAGCAGCTTAGGGGATTTTAACTATGGCTACACCTTC. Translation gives CASSLGDFNYGYTF.